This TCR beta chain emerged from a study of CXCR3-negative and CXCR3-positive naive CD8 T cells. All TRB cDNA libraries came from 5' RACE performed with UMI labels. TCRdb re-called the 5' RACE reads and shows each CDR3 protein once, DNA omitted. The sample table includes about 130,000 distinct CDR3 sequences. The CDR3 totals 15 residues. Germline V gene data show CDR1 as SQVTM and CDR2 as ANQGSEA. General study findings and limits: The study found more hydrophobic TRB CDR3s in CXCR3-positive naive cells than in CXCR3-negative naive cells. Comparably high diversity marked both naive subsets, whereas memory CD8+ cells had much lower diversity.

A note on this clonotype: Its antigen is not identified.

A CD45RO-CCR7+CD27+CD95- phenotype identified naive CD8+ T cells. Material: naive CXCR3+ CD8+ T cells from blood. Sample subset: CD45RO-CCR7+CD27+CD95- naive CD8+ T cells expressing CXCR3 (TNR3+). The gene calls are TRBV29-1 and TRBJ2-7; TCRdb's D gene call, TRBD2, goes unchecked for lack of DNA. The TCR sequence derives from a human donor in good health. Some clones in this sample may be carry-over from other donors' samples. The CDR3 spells CSVEDREREVYEQYF.